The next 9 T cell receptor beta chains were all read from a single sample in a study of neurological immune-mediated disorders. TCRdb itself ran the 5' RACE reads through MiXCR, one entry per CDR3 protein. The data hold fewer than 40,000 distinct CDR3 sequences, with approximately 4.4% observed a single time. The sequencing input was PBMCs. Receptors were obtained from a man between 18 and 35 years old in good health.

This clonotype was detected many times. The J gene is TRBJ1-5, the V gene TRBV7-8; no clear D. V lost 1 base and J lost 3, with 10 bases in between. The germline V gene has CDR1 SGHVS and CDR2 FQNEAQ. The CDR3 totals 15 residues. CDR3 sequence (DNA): TGTGCCAGCAGCTTAGGAAGCGTTTACAATCAGCCCCAGCATTTT. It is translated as CASSLGSVYNQPQHF.

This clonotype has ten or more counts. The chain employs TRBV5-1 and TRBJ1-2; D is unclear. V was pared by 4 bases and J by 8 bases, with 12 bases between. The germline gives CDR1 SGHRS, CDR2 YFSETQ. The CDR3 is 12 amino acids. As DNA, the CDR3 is TGCGCCAGCAGCGTCGACGGAAAAGGCTACACCTTC. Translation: CASSVDGKGYTF.

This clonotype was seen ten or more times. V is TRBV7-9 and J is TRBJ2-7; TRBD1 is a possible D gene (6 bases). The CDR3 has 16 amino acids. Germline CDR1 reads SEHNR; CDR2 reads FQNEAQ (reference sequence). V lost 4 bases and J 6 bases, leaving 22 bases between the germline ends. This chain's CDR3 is CASSWNPGQDPLEQYF. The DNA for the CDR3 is TGTGCCAGCAGCTGGAATCCGGGACAAGATCCCCTCGAGCAGTACTTC.

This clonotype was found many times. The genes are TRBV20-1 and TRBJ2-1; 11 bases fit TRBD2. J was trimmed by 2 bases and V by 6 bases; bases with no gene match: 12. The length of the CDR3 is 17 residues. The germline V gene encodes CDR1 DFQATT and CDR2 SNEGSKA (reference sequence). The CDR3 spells CSAQEVGLAGPYNEQFF. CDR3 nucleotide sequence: TGCAGTGCCCAAGAGGTAGGACTAGCGGGCCCCTACAATGAGCAGTTCTTC.

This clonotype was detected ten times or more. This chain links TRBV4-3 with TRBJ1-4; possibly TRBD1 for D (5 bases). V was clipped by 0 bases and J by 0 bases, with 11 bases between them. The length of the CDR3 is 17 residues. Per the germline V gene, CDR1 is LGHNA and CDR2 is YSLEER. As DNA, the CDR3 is TGCGCCAGCAGCCAAGATGGGGGTGGTGCAACTAATGAAAAACTGTTTTTT. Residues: CASSQDGGGATNEKLFF.

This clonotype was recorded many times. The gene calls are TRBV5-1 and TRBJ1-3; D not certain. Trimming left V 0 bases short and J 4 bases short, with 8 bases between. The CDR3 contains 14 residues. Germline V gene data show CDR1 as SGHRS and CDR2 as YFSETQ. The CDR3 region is CASSLGQKGNTIYF. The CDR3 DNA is TGCGCCAGCAGCTTGGGGCAGAAAGGAAACACCATATATTTT.

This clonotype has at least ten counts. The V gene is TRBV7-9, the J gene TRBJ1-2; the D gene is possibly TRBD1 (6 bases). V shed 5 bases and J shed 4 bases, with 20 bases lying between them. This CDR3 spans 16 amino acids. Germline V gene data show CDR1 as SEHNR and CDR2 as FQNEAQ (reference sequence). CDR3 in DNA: TGTGCCAGCAGCAATTCCTGGGGGGCGCGAGGCTATGGCTACACCTTC. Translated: CASSNSWGARGYGYTF.

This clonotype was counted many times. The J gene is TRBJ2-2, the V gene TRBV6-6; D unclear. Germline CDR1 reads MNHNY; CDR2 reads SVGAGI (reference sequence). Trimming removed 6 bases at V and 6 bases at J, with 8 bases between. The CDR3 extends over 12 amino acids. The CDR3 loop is CASSPYAGELFF. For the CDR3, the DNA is TGTGCCAGCAGCCCATATGCCGGGGAGCTGTTTTTT.

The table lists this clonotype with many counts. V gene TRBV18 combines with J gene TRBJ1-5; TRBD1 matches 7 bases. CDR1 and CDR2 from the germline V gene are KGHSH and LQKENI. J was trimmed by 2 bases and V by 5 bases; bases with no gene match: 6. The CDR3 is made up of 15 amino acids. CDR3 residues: CASSAQGQGNQPQHF. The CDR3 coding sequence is TGTGCCAGCTCAGCTCAAGGACAGGGCAATCAGCCCCAGCATTTT.